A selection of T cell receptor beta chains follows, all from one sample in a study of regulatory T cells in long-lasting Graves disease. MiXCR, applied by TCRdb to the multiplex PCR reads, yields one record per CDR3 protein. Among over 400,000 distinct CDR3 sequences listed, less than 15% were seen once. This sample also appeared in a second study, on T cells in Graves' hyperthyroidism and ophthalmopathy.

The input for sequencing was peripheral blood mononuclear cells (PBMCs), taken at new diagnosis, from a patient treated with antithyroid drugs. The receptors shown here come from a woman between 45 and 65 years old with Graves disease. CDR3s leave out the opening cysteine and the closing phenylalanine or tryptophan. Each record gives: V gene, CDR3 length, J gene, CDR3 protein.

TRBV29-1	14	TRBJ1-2	SVDPREKGASYGYT
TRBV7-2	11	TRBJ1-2	ASSSTGPYGYT
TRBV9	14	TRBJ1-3	ASSVGAGDSGNTIY
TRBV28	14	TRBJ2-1	ASSTGGAGSYNEQF
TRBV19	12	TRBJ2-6	ASSATDGANVLT
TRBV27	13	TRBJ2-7	ASSLRTGGIYEQY
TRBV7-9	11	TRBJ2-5	ASSDSTQETQY
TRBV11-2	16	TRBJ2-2	ASSFMGGRGAGTGELF
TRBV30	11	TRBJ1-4	AWSVIWDEKLF
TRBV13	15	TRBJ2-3	ASSQPAGARSTDTQY
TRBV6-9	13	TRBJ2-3	ASSYSNSGTDTQY
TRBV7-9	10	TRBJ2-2	ASSLETGELF
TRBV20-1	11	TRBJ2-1	SAVSGTYNEQF
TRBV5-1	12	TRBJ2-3	ASSLESGTDTQY
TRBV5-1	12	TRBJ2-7	ASSTGTTEGEQY
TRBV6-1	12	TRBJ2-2	ASTFKLSTGELF
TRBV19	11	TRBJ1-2	ASSTRGRGGYT
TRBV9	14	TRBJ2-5	ASSLRLAGGEEAQY
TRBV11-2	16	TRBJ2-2	ASSQPTSGAPNTGELF
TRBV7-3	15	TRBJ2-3	ASSLTLAGGSTDTQY
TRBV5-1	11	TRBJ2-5	ASSSGQEETQY
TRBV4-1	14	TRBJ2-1	ASSQGLASSSPEQF